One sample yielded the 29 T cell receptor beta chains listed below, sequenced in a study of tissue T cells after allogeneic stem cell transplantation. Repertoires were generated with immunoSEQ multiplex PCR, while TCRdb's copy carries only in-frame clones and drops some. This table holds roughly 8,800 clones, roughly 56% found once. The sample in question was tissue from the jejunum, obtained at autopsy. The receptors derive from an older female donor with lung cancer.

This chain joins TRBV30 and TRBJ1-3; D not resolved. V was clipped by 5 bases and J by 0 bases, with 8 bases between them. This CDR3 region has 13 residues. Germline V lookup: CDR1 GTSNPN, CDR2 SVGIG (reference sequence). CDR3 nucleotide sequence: TGTGCCTGGGACATTGACTCTGGAAACACCATATATTTT. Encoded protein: CAWDIDSGNTIYF.

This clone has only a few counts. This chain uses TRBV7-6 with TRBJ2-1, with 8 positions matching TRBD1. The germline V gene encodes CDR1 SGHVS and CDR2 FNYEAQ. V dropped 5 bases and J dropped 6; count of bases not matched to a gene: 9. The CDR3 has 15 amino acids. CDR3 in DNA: TGTGCCAGCAGCCCTGGACAGGGTGTCGGCAATGAGCAGTTCTTC. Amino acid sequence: CASSPGQGVGNEQFF.

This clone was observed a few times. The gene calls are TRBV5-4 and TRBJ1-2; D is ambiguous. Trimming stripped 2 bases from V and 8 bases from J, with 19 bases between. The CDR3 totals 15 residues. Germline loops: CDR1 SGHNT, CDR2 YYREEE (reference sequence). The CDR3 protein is CASSFPGRELGGYTF. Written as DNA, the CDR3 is TGTGCCAGCAGCTTCCCCGGGAGGGAGCTAGGGGGCTACACCTTC.

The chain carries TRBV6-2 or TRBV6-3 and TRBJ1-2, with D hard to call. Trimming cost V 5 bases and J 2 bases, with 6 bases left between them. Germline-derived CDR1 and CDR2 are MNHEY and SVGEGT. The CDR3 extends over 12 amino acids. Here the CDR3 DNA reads TGTGCCAGCAGTCCCGACAACTATGGCTACACCTTC. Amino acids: CASSPDNYGYTF.

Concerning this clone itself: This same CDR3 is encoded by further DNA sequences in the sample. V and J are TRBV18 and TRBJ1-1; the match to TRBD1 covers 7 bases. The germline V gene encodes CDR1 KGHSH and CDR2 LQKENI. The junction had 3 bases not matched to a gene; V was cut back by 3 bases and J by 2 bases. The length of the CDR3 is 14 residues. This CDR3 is CASSPDRKNTEAFF. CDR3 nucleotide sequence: TGTGCCAGCTCACCGGACAGGAAAAACACTGAAGCTTTCTTT. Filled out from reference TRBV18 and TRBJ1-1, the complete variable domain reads NAGVMQNPRHLVRRRGQEARLRCSPMKGHSHVYWYRQLPEEGLKFMVYLQKENIIDESGMPKERFSAEFPKEGPSILRIQQVVRGDSAAYFCASSPDRKNTEAFFGQGTRLTVV.

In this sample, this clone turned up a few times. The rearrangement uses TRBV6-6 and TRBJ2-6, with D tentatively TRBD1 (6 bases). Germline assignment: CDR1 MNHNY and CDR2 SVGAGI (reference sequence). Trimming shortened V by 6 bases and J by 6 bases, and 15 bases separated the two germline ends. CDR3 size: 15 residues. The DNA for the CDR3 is TGTGCCAGCAGCCCACCGACAGGTACGGCCAACGTCCTGACTTTC. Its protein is CASSPPTGTANVLTF.

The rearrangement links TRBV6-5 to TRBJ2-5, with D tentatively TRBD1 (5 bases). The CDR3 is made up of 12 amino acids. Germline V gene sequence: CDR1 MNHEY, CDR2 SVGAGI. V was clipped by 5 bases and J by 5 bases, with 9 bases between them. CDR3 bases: TGTGCCAGCAGTCAGGGTTTTGAGACCCAGTACTTC. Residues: CASSQGFETQYF.

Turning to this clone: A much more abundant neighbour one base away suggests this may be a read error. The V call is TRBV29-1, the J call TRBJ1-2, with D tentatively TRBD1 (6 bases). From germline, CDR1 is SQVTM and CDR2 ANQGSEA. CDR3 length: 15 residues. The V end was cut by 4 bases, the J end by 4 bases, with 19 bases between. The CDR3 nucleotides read TGCAGCGTTGGGGGGGCGGGGGGCCTCTTCTATGGCTACACCTTC. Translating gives CSVGGAGGLFYGYTF.

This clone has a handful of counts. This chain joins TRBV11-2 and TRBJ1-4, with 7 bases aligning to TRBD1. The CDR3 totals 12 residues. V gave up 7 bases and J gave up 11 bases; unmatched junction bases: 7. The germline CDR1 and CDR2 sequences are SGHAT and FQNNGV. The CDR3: CASTPSGGKLFF. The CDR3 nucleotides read TGTGCCAGCACCCCTTCAGGGGGGAAACTGTTTTTT.

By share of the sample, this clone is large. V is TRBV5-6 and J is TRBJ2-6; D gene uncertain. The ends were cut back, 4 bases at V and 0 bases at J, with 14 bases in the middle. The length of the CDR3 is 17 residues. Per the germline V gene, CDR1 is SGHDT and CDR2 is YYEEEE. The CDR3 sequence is CASSPFRRSSGANVLTF. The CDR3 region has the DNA TGTGCCAGCAGCCCATTCAGACGGAGCTCTGGGGCCAACGTCCTGACTTTC.

The CDR3 sequence: CASSPTGGLAFSEQYF. The CDR3 DNA sequence: TGTGCCAGCAGCCCCACAGGGGGACTAGCATTCAGCGAGCAGTACTTC. This chain uses TRBV11-2 with TRBJ2-7; perhaps TRBD2 as D (9 bases). The CDR3 runs to 16 residues. Trimming cost V 5 bases and J 6 bases, with 23 bases left between them. Germline loops: CDR1 SGHAT, CDR2 FQNNGV.

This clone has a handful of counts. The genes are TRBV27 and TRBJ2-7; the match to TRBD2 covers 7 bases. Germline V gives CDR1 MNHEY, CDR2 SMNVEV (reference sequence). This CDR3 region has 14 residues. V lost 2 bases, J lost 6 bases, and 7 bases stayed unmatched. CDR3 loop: CASSLTSGMGEQYF. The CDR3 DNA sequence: TGTGCCAGCAGTTTAACCAGCGGGATGGGCGAGCAGTACTTC.

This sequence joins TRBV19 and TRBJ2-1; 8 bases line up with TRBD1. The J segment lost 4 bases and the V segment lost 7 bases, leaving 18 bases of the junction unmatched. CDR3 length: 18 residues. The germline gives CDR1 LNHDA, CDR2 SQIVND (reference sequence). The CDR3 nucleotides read TGTGCCAGTACCATCGGCACGGGTACAGGGGGTTTATACAATGAGCAGTTCTTC. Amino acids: CASTIGTGTGGLYNEQFF.

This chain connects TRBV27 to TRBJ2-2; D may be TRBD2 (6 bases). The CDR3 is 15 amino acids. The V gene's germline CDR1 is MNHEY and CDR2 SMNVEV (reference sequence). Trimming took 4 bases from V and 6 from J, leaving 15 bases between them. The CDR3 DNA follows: TGTGCCAGCAGTTATAGATCGGGGGAGGCCGGGGAGCTGTTTTTT. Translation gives CASSYRSGEAGELFF.

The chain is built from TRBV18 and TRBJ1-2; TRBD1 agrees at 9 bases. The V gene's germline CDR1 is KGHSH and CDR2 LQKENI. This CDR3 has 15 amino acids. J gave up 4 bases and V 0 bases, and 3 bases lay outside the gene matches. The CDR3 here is CASSPPGQGGYGYTF. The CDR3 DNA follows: TGTGCCAGCTCACCACCGGGACAGGGCGGCTATGGCTACACCTTC. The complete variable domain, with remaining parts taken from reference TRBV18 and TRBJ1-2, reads NAGVMQNPRHLVRRRGQEARLRCSPMKGHSHVYWYRQLPEEGLKFMVYLQKENIIDESGMPKERFSAEFPKEGPSILRIQQVVRGDSAAYFCASSPPGQGGYGYTFGSGTRLTVV.

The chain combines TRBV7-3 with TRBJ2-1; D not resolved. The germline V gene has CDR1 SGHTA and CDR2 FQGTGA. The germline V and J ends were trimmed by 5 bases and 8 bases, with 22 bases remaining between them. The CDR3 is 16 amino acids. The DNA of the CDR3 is TGTGCCAGCAGCCCCAGACGTCACGCCCAGTCTGATGAGCAGTTCTTC. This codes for CASSPRRHAQSDEQFF.

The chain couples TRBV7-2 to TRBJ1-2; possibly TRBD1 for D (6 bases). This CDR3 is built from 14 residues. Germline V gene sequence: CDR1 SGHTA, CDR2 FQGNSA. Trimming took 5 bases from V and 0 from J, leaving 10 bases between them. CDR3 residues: CASSPTGANYGYTF. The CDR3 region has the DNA TGTGCCAGCAGCCCGACAGGAGCTAACTATGGCTACACCTTC.

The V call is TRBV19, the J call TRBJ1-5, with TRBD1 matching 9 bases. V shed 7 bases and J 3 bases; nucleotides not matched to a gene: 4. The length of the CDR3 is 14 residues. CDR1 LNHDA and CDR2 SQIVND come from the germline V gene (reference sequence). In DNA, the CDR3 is TGTGCCAGTAATGACAGGGGGTTCAATCAGCCCCAGCATTTT. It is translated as CASNDRGFNQPQHF.

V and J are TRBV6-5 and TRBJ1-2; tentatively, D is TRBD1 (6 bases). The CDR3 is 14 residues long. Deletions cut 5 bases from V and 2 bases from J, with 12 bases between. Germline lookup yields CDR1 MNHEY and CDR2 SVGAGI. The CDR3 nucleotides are TGTGCCAGCAGTCAGAACGACAGGAACTATGGCTACACCTTC. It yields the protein CASSQNDRNYGYTF.

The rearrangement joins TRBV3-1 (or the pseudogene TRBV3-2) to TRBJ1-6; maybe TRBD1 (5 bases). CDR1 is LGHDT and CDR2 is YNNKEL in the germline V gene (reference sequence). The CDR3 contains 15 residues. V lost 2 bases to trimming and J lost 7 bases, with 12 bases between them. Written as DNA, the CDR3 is TGTGCCAGCAGCCAAACGGGACGGTTGAATTCACCCCTCCACTTT. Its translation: CASSQTGRLNSPLHF.

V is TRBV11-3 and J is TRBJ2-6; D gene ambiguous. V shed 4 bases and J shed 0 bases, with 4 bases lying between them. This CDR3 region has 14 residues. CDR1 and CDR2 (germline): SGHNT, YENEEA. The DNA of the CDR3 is TGTGCCAGCAGCTATAGCTCTGGGGCCAACGTCCTGACTTTC. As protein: CASSYSSGANVLTF.

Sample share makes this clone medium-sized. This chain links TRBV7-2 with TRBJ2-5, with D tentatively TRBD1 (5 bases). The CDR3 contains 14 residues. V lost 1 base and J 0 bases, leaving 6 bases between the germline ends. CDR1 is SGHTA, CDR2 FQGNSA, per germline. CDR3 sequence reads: CASSLGGYQETQYF. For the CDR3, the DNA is TGTGCCAGCAGCTTAGGGGGCTACCAAGAGACCCAGTACTTC.

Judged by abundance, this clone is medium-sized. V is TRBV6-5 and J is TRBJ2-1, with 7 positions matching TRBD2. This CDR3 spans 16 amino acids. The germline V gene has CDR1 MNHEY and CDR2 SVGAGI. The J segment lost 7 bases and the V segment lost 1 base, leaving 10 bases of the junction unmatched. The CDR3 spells CASSYFASGKGNEQFF. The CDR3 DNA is TGTGCCAGCAGTTACTTCGCCAGCGGGAAGGGTAATGAGCAGTTCTTC.

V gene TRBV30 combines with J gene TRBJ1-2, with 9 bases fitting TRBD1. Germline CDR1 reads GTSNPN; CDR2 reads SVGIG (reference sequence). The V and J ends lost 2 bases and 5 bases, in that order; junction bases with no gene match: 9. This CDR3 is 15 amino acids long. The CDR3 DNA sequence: TGTGCCTGGAGTCTCCTGGGACAGGGAGGGTATGGCTACACCTTC. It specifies CAWSLLGQGGYGYTF.

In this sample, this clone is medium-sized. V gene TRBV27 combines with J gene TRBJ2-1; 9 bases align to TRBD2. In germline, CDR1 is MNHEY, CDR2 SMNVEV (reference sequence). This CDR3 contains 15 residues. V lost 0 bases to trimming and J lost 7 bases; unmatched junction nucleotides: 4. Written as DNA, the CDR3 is TGTGCCAGCAGTTTATCGAATAGCGGGAGAAATGAGCAGTTCTTC. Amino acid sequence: CASSLSNSGRNEQFF.

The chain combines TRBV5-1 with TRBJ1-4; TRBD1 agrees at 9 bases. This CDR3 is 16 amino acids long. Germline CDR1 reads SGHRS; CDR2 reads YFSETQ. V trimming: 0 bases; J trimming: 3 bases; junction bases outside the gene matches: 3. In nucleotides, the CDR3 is TGCGCCAGCAGCTTGGGGGGACAGGGTGCTAATGAAAAACTGTTTTTT. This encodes CASSLGGQGANEKLFF.

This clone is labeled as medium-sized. DNA of the CDR3: TGTGCCACCAGCAGAGATCTGACAGGGGGCGGCACCGGGGAGCTGTTTTTT. Encoded protein: CATSRDLTGGGTGELFF. The chain uses TRBV15 and TRBJ2-2; 10 bases are shared with TRBD1. V lost 0 bases to trimming and J lost 4 bases; unmatched junction nucleotides: 5. Germline V lookup: CDR1 LNHNV, CDR2 YYDKDF (reference sequence). The CDR3 sequence is 17 residues long.

The CDR3 here is CASLERSRNEQFF. DNA for the CDR3: TGTGCCAGCTTAGAGCGGTCGCGCAATGAGCAGTTCTTC. The V call is TRBV2, the J call TRBJ2-1, with D maybe TRBD2 (5 bases). Germline V CDR1 and CDR2: SNHLY, FYNNEI. This CDR3 is 13 amino acids long. With 8 bases removed from V and 6 bases from J, the gap between germline ends came to 14 bases.

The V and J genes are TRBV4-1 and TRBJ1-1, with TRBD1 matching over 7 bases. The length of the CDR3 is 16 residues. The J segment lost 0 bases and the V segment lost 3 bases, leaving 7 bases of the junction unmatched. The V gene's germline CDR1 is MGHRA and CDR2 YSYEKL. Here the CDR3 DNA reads TGCGCCAGCAGCCATCGACAGGGTAACATGAACACTGAAGCTTTCTTT. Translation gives CASSHRQGNMNTEAFF.